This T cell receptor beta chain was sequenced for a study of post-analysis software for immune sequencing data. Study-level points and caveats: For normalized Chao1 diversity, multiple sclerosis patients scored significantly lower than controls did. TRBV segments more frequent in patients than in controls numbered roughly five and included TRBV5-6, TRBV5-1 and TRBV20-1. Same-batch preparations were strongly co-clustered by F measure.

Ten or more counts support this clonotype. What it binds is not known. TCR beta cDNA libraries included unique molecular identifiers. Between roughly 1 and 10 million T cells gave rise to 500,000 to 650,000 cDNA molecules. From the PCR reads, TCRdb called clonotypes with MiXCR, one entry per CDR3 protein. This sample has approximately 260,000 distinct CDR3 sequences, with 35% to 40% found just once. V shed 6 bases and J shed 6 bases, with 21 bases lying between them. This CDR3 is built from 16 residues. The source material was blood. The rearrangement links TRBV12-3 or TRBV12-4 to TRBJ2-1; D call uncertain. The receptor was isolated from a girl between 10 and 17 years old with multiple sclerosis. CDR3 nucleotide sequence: TGTGCCAGCAGCCCCGAGCCCGGGCCGCGCGCCAATGAGCAGTTCTTC. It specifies CASSPEPGPRANEQFF.